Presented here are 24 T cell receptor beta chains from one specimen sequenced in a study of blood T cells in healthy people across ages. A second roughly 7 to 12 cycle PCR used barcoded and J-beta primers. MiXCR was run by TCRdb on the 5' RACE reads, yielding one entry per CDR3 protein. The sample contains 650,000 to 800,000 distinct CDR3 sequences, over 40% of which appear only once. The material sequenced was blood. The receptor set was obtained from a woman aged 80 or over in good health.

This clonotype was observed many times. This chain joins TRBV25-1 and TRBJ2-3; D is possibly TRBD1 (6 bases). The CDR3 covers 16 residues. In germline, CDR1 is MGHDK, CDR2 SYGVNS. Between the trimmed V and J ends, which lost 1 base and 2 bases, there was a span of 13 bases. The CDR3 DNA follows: TGTGCCAGCAGTGAATTTAAGGGGGTTGACACAGATACGCAGTATTTT. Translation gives CASSEFKGVDTDTQYF. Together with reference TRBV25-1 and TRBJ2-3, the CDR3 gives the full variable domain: EADIYQTPRYLVIGTGKKITLECSQTMGHDKMYWYQQDPGMELHLIHYSYGVNSTEKGDLSSESTVSRIRTEHFPLTLESARPSHTSQYLCASSEFKGVDTDTQYFGPGTRLTVL.

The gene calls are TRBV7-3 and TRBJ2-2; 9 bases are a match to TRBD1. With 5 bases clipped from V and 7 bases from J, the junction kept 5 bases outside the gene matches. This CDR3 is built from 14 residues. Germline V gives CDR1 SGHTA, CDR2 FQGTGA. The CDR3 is CASSIQGAGGELFF. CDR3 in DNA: TGTGCCAGCAGCATACAGGGGGCAGGCGGGGAGCTGTTTTTT.

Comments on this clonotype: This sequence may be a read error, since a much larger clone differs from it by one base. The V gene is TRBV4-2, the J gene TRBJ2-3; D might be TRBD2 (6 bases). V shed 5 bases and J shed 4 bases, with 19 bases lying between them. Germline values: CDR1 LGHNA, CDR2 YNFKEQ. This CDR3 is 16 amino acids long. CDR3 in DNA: TGTGCCAGCAGCGTCCGGGACGGGGGAGGTTCAGATACGCAGTATTTT. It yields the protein CASSVRDGGGSDTQYF.

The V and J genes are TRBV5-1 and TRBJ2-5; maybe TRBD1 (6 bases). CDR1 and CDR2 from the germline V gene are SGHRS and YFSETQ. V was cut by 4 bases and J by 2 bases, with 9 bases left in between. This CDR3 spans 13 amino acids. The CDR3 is CASSIQGQETQYF. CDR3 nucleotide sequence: TGCGCCAGCAGCATTCAGGGGCAAGAGACCCAGTACTTC. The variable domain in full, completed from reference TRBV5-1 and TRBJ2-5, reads KAGVTQTPRYLIKTRGQQVTLSCSPISGHRSVSWYQQTPGQGLQFLFEYFSETQRNKGNFPGRFSGRQFSNSRSEMNVSTLELGDSALYLCASSIQGQETQYFGPGTRLLVL.

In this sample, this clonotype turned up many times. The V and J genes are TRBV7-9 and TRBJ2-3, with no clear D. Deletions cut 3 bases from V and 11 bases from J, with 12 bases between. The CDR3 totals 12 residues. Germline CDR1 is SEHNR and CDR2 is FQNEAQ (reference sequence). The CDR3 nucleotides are TGTGCCAGCAGCTTCTCGGAACCCCTGCAGTATTTT. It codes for CASSFSEPLQYF.

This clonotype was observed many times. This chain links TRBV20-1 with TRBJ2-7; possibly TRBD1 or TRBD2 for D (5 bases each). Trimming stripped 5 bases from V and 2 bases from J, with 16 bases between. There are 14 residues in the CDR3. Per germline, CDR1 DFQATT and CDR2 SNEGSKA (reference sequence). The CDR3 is CSASDWGGTYEQYF. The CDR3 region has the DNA TGCAGTGCTTCGGACTGGGGCGGTACCTACGAGCAGTACTTC.

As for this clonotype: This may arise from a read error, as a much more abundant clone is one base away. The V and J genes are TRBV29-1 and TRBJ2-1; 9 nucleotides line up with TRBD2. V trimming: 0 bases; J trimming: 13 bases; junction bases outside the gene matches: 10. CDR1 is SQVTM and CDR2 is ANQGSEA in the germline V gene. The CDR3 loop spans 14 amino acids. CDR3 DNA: TGCAGCGTTGAAGATAGGCGGGGGGGCGGGACCCAGTTCTTC. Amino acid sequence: CSVEDRRGGGTQFF.

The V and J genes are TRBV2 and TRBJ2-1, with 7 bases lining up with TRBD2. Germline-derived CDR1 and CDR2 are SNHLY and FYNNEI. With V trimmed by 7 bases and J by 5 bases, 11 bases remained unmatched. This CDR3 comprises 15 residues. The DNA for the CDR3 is TGTGCCAGCATCAAAGAGGCGGGGAGGGACAATGAGCAGTTCTTC. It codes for CASIKEAGRDNEQFF.

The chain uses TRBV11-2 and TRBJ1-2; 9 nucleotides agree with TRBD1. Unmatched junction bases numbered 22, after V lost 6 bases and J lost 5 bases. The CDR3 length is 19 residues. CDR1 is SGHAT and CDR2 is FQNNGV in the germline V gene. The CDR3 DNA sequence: TGTGCCAGCAGTTTCGTTACAGGGGGCAGTTCCTACATAGGATATGGCTACACCTTC. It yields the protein CASSFVTGGSSYIGYGYTF.

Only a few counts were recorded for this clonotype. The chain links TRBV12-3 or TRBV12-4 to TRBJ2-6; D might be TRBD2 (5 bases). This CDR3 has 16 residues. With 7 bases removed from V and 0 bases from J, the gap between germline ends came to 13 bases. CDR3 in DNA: TGTGCCAGCACCTCCGGGGATAGCTCTGGGGCCAACGTCCTGACTTTC. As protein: CASTSGDSSGANVLTF.

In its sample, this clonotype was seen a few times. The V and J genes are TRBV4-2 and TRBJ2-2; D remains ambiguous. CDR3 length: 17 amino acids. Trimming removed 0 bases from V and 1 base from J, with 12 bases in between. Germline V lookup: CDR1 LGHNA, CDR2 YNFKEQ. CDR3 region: CASSQDEARKNTGELFF. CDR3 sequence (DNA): TGTGCCAGCAGCCAAGATGAGGCAAGAAAGAACACCGGGGAGCTGTTTTTT.

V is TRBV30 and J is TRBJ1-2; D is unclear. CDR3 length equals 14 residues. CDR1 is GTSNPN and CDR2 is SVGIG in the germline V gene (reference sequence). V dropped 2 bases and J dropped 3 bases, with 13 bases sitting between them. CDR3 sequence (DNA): TGTGCCTGGAGTTCCGGACTCCTCTACTATGGCTACACCTTC. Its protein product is CAWSSGLLYYGYTF.

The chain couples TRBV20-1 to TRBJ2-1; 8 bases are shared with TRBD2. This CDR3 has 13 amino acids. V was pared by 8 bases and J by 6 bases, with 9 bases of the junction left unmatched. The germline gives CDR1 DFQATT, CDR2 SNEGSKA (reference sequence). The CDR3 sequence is CSRLALITNEQFF. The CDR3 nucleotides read TGCAGTCGACTAGCGCTAATAACCAATGAGCAGTTCTTC.

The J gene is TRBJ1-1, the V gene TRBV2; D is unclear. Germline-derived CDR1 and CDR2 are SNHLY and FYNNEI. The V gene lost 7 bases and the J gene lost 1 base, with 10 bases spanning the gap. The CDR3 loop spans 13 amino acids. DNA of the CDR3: TGTGCCAGCATCCCGGAGAGGAACACTGAAGCTTTCTTT. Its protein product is CASIPERNTEAFF.

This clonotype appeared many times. The CDR3 nucleotides are TGCGCCAGCAGCTTGGGGGGTCGAGGCAGGGCAGATACGCAGTATTTT. Its protein product is CASSLGGRGRADTQYF. The rearrangement joins TRBV5-1 to TRBJ2-3; weak D call: TRBD1 (5 bases). There are 16 residues in the CDR3. Germline loops: CDR1 SGHRS, CDR2 YFSETQ. Deletions cut 0 bases from V and 4 bases from J, with 15 bases between. The whole variable domain, remainder taken from reference TRBV5-1 and TRBJ2-3, is KAGVTQTPRYLIKTRGQQVTLSCSPISGHRSVSWYQQTPGQGLQFLFEYFSETQRNKGNFPGRFSGRQFSNSRSEMNVSTLELGDSALYLCASSLGGRGRADTQYFGPGTRLTVL.

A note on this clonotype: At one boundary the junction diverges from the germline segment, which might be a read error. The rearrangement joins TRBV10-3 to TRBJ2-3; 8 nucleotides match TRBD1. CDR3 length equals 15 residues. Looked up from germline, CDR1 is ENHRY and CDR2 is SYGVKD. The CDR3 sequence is CAISLGQVLTDTRYF. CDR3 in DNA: TGTGCCATCAGCTTGGGACAGGTTCTCACAGATACGCGGTATTTT.

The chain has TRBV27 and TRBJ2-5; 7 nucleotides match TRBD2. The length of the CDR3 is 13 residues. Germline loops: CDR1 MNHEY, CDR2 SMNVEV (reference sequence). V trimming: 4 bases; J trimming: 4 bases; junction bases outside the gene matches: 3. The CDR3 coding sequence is TGTGCCAGCAGTTGGCGGGAGAGAGAGACCCAGTACTTC. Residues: CASSWRERETQYF.

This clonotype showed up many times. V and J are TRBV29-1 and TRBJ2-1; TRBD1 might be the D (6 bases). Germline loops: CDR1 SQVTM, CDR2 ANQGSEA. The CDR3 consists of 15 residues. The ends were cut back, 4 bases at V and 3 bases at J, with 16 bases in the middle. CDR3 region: CSVVGVRRGYNEQFF. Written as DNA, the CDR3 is TGCAGCGTTGTGGGAGTCCGCAGGGGCTACAATGAGCAGTTCTTC.

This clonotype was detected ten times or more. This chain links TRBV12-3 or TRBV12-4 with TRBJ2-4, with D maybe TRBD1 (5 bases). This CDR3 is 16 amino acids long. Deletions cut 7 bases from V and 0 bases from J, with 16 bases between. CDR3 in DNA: TGTGCCAGCACCCCTCGACAGACCCTAGCCAAAAACATTCAGTACTTC. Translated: CASTPRQTLAKNIQYF.

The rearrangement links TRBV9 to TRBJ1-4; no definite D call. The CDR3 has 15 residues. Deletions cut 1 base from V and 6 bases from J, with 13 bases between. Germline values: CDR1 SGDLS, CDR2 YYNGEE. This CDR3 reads CASSVSTRGDEKLFF. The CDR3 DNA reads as TGTGCCAGCAGCGTATCGACCCGGGGTGATGAAAAACTGTTTTTT.

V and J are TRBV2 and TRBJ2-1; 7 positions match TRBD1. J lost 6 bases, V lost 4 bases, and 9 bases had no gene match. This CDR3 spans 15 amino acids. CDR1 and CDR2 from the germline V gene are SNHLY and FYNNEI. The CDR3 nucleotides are TGTGCCAGCAGTGGACCGGGACAGCCGATCAATGAGCAGTTCTTC. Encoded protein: CASSGPGQPINEQFF. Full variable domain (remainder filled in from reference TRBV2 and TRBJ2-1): EPEVTQTPSHQVTQMGQEVILRCVPISNHLYFYWYRQILGQKVEFLVSFYNNEISEKSEIFDDQFSVERPDGSNFTLKIRSTKLEDSAMYFCASSGPGQPINEQFFGPGTRLTVL.

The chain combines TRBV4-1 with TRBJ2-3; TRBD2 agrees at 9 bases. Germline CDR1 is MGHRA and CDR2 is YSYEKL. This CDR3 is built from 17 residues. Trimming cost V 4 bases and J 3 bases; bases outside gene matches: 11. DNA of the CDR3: TGCGCCAGCAGCCCCTCGCCGGGACTAGCAACGACAGATACGCAGTATTTT. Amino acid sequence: CASSPSPGLATTDTQYF.

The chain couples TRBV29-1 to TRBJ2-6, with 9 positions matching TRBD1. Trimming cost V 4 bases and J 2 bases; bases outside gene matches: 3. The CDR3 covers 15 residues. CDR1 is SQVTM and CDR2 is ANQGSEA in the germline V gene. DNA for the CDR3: TGCAGCGTTGGGACAGGGGCCCCTGGGGCCAACGTCCTGACTTTC. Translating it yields CSVGTGAPGANVLTF.

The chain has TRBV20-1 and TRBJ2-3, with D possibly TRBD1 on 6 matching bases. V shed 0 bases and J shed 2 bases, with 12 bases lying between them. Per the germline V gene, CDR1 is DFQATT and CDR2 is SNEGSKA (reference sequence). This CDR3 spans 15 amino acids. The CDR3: CSARDGQRYTDTQYF. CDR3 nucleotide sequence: TGCAGTGCTAGAGATGGACAGAGATACACAGATACGCAGTATTTT.